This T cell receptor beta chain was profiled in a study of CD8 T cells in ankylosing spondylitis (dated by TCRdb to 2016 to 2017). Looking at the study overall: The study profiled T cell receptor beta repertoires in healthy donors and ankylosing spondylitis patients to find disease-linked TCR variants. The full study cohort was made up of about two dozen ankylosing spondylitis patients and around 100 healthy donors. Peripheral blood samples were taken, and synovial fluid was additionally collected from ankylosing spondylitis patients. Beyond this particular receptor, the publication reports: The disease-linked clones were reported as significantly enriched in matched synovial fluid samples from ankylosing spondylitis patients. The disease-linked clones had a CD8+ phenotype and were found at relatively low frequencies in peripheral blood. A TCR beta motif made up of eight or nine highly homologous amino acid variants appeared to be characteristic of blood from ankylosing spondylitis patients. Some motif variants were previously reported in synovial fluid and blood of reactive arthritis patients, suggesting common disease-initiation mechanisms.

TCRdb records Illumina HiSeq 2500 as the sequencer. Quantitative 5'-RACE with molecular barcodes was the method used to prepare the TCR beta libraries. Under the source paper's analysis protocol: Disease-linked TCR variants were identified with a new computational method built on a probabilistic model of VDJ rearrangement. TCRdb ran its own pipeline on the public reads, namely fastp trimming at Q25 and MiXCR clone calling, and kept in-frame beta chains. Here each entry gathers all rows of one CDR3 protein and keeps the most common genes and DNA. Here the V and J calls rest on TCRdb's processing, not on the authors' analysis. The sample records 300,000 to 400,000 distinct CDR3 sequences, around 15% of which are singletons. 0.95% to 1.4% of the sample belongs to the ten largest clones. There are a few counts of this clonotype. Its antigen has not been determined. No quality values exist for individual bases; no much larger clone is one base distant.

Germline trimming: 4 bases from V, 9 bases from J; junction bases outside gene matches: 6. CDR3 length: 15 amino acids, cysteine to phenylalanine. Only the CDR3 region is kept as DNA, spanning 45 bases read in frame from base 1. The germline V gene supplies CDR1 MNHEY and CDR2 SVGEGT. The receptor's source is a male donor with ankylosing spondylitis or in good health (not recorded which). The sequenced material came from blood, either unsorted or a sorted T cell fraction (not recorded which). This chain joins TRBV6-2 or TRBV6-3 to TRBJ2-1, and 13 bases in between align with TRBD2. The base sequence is TGTGCCAGCAGTTCCGGACTAGCGGGAGAGGTTGAGCAGTTCTTC. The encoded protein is CASSSGLAGEVEQFF.